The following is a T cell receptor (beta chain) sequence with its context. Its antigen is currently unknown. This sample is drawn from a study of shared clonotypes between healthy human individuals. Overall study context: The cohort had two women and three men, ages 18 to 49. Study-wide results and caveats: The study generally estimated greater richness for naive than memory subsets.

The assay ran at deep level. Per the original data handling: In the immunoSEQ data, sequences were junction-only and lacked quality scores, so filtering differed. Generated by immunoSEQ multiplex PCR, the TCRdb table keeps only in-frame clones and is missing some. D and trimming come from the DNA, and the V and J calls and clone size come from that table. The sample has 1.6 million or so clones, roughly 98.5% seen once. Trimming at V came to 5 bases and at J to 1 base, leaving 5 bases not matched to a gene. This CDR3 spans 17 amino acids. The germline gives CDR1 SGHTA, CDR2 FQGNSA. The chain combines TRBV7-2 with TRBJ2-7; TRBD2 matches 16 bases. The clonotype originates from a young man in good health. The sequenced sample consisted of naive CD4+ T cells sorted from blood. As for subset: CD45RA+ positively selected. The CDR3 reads CASSGGGLAGGSYEQYF. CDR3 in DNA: TGTGCCAGCAGCGGAGGGGGACTAGCGGGAGGGTCCTACGAGCAGTACTTC. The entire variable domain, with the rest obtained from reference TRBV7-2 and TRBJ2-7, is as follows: GAGVSQSPSNKVTEKGKDVELRCDPISGHTALYWYRQSLGQGLEFLIYFQGNSAPDKSGLPSDRFSAERTGGSVSTLTIQRTQQEDSAVYLCASSGGGLAGGSYEQYFGPGTRLTVT.